Described below is a single TCR beta chain sequence and its context. There are 15 residues in the CDR3. Per the germline V gene, CDR1 is KGHSH and CDR2 is LQKENI. The V and J ends lost 2 bases and 7 bases, in that order; junction bases with no gene match: 7. Repertoires were generated with immunoSEQ multiplex PCR, while TCRdb's copy carries only in-frame clones and drops some. The repertoire holds 200,000 to 250,000 clones, with approximately 90% as singletons. This sample is drawn from a study of blood T cell repertoires in COVID-19. The source material was peripheral blood. The TCR was taken from a man in his thirties or forties with COVID-19, enrolled during active disease. The chain couples TRBV18 to TRBJ1-1, with 10 bases that match TRBD1. CDR3 region: CASSPFSGQGDEAFF. The CDR3 DNA follows: TGTGCCAGCTCACCATTTAGCGGACAGGGGGATGAAGCTTTCTTT. Full variable domain (rest looked up from reference TRBV18 and TRBJ1-1): NAGVMQNPRHLVRRRGQEARLRCSPMKGHSHVYWYRQLPEEGLKFMVYLQKENIIDESGMPKERFSAEFPKEGPSILRIQQVVRGDSAAYFCASSPFSGQGDEAFFGQGTRLTVV.